The following is a TCR beta chain sequence with its context. Its antigen is still unknown. The CDR3 spans 16 residues. Trimming cost V 5 bases and J 0 bases, with 16 bases left between them. Germline V gene sequence: CDR1 KGHSH, CDR2 LQKENI. Data came from immunoSEQ multiplex PCR; TCRdb stores just in-frame clones and leaves some out. The table has approximately 18,000 clones, 85% to 90% seen once. The data are from a study of T cells in pancreatic ductal adenocarcinoma. Findings and limits, study-wide: Comparisons of tumor and blood clonality may show falsely lower tumor diversity.

Selected pancreatic ductal adenocarcinoma patients had undergone surgery without neoadjuvant therapy. The TCR was taken from a human donor with pancreatic ductal adenocarcinoma. Source material: PBMCs. The chain recombines TRBV18 with TRBJ1-1; TRBD1 might be the D (6 bases). In DNA, the CDR3 is TGTGCCAGCTCATCAACTATGGACAGTATGAACACTGAAGCTTTCTTT. This encodes CASSSTMDSMNTEAFF.